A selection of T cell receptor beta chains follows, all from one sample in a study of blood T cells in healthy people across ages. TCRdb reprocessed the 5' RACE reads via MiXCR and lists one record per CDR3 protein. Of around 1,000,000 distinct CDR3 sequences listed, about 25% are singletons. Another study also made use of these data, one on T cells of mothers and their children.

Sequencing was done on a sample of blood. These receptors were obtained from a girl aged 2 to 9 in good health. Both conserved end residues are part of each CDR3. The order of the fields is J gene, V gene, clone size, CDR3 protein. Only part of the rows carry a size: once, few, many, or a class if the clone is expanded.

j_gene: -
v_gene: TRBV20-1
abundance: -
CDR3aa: CSARERAGSEQYF

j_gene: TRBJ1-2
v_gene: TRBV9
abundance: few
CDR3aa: CASSTGTTGGVGYTF

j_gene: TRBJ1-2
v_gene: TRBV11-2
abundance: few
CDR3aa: CASSLLAGYGYTF

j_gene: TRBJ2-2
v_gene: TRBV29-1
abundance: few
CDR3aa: CSVEGVAGDETGELFF

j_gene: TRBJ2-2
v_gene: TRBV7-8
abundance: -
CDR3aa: CASSFGTSNTGELFF

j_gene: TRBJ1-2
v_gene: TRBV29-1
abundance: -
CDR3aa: CSVEMTGVLDGYTF

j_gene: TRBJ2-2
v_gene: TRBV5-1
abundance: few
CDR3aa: CASSFGGYFAGELFF

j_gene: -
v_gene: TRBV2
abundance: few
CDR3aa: CAGSLTGYNEQFF

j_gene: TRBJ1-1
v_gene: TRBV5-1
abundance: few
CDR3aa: CASSLLGPANTEAFF

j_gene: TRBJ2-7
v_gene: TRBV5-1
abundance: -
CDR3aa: CASSLGPRALYEQYF

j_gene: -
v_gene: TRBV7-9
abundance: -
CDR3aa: CASGPADGAWETQYF

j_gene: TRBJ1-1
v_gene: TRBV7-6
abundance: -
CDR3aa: CASSLRGEGGTEAFF

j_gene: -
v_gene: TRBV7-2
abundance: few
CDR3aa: CASSLWVAGTGENEQFF

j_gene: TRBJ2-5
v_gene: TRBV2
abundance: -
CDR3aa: CASSADSSQETQYF

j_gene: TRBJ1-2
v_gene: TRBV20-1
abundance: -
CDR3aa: CSARAMMSGLYGYTF

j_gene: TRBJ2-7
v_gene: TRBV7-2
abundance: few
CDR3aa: CASSFSQTTYEQYF

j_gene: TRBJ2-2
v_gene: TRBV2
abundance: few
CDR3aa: CASSSRQGEGTGELFF

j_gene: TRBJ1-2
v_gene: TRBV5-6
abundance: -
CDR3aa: CASSLVMANYGYTF

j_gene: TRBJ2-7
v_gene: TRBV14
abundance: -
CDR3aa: CASSQGLSIPFDEQYF

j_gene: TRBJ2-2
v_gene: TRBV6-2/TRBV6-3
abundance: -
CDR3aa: CASSRVDYSGELFF

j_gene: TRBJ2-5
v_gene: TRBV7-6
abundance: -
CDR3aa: CASSGFLTGQETQYF

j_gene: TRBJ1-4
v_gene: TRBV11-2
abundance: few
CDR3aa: CASSLLHNEKLFF